This T cell receptor beta chain was obtained from a study of blood T cell repertoires in COVID-19. Whole-study context: Acute and convalescent COVID-19 samples came from the United States, Italy and Spain.

As originally analysed: Estimated nucleated cell counts came from reference gene primer amplification. The data were produced by immunoSEQ multiplex PCR, yet TCRdb's version contains in-frame clones alone and is incomplete. V and J calls and clone size are those listed in that table; D and trimming were worked out from the DNA. The data show approximately 200,000 clones, around 90% seen once. V shed 3 bases, J shed 7 bases, and the junction held 7 bases outside the gene matches. Germline assignment: CDR1 SEHNR and CDR2 FQNEAQ (reference sequence). This CDR3 region has 14 residues. The sequencing input was PBMCs or T cells enriched from blood (not recorded which). The chain recombines TRBV7-9 with TRBJ2-7, with 9 bases matching TRBD1. The sequence came from a man younger than 40 who had recovered from COVID-19. The CDR3 loop is CASSLPGQGGEQYF. DNA for the CDR3: TGTGCCAGCAGCTTGCCGGGACAGGGTGGTGAGCAGTACTTC.